One TCR beta chain is described in this entry. This sample is drawn from a study of T cell changes during pregnancy in multiple sclerosis. The germline V gene has CDR1 SGHTA and CDR2 FQGTGA. With V trimmed by 6 bases and J by 8 bases, 8 bases remained unmatched. The length of the CDR3 is 15 residues. Data came from immunoSEQ multiplex PCR; TCRdb stores just in-frame clones and leaves some out. This sample has 40,000 to 45,000 clones, with roughly 87% found just once. The receptor's source is a female donor with multiple sclerosis, enrolled in a pregnancy study. Sequenced here: CD4+ T cells from peripheral blood mononuclear cells, sampled in the first trimester of pregnancy. V is TRBV7-3 and J is TRBJ2-1; 12 bases agree with TRBD2. CDR3 bases: TGTGCCAGCAGTTGGACTAGCGGGATGGGTTATGAGCAGTTCTTC. This codes for CASSWTSGMGYEQFF.